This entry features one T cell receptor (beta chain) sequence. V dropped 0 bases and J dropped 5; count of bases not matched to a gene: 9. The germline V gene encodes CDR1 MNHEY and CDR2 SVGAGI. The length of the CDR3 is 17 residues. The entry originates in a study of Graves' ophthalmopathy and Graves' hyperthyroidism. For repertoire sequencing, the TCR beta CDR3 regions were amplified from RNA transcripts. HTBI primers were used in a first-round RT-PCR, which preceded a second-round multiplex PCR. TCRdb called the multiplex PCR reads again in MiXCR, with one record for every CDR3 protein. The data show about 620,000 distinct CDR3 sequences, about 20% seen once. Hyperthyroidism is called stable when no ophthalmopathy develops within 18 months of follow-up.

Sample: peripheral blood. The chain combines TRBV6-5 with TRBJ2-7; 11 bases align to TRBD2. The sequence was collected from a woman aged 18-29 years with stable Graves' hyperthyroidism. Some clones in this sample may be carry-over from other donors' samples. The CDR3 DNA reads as TGTGCCAGCAGTTACTCCAGGACTAGCGGGCCGAGGGACGAGCAGTACTTC. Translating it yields CASSYSRTSGPRDEQYF.